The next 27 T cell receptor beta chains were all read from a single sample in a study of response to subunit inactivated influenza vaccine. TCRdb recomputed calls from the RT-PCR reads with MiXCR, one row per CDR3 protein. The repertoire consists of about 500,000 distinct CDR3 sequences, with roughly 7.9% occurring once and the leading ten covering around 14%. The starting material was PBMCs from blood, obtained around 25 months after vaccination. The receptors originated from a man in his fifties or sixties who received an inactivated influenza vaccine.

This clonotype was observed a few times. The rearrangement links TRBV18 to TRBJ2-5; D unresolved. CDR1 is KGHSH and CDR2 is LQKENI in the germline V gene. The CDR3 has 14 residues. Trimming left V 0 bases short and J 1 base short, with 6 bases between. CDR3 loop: CASSPPEPQETQYF. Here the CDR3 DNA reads TGTGCCAGCTCACCACCGGAGCCCCAAGAGACCCAGTACTTC.

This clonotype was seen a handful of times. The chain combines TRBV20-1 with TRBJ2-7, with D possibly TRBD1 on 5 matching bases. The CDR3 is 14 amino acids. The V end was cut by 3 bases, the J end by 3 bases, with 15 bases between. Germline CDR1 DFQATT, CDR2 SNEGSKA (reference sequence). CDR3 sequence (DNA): TGCAGTGCTAGGGGTAACAGGAAGAACTACGAGCAGTACTTC. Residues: CSARGNRKNYEQYF.

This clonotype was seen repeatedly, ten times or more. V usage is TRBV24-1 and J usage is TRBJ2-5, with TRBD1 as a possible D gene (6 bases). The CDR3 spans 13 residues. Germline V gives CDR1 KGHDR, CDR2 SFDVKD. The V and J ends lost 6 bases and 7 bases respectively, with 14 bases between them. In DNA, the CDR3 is TGTGCCACCAGTTTGACAGGTACCGGGACCCAGTACTTC. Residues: CATSLTGTGTQYF.

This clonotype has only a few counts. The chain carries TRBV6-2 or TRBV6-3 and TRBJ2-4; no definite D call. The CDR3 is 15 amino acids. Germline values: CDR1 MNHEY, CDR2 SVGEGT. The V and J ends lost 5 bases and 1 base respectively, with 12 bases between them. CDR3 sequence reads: CASSIIGLAKNIQYF. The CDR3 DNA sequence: TGTGCCAGCAGTATCATTGGGCTCGCCAAAAACATTCAGTACTTC.

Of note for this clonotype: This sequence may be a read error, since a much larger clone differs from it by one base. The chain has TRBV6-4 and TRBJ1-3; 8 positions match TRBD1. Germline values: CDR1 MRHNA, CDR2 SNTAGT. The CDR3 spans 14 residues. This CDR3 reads CASTRTGPGNTINF. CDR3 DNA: TGTGCCAGCACAAGGACAGGGCCTGGAAACACCATAAATTTT.

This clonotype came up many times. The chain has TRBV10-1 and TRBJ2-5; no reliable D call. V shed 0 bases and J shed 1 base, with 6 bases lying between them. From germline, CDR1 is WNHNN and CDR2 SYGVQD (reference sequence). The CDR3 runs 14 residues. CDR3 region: CASSESSGQETQYF. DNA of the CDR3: TGCGCCAGCAGTGAGTCCTCAGGCCAAGAGACCCAGTACTTC.

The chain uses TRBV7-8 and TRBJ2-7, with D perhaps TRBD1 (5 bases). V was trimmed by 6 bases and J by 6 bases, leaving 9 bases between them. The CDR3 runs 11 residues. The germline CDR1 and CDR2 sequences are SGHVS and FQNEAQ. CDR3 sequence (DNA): TGTGCCAGCAGAACAGGTACCGAGCAGTACTTC. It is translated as CASRTGTEQYF.

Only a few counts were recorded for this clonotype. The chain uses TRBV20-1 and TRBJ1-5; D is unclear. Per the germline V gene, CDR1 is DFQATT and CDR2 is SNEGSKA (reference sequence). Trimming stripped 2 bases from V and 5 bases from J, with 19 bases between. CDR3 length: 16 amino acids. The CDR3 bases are TGCAGTGCTAGACGCAGGTCGGATCGGAGCGATCAGCCCCAGCATTTT. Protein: CSARRRSDRSDQPQHF.

The CDR3 DNA is TGTGCCAGCAGCGCGAGGGGTCTTGAGGCCAACGTCCTGACTTTC. Its translation is CASSARGLEANVLTF. V usage is TRBV7-9 and J usage is TRBJ2-6; D tentatively reads TRBD1 or TRBD2 (5 bases each). Germline values: CDR1 SEHNR, CDR2 FQNEAQ (reference sequence). The CDR3 is 15 residues long. The germline V and J ends were trimmed by 5 bases and 6 bases, with 14 bases remaining between them.

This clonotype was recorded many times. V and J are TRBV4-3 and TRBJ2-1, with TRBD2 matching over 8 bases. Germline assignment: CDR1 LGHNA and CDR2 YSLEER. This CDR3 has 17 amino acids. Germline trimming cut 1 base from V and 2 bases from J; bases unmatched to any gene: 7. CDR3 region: CASSQGYLAGPYNEQFF. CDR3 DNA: TGCGCCAGCAGCCAAGGGTATCTAGCGGGTCCCTACAATGAGCAGTTCTTC.

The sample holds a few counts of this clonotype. CDR3 nucleotides: TGCGCCAGCAGCCAAGTACAGGGGAAGTACACCGGGGAGCTGTTTTTT. This translates into CASSQVQGKYTGELFF. The rearrangement links TRBV4-1 to TRBJ2-2, with 7 bases that match TRBD1. Germline CDR1 is MGHRA and CDR2 is YSYEKL. The ends lost 1 base at V and 3 bases at J; junction bases unmatched: 5. The CDR3 loop spans 16 amino acids.

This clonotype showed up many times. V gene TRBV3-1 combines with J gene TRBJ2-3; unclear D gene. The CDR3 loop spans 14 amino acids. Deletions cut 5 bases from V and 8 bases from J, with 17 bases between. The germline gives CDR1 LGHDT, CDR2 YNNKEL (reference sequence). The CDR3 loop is CASSSLKVSGTQYF. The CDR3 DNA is TGTGCCAGCAGCTCACTCAAGGTTTCGGGTACGCAGTATTTT.

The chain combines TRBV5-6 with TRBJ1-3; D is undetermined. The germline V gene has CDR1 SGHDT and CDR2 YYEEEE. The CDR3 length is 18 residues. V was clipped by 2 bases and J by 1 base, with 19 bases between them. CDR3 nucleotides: TGTGCCAGCAGCTTATACAGCCCAAAAAATTTATCTGGAAACACCATATATTTT. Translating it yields CASSLYSPKNLSGNTIYF. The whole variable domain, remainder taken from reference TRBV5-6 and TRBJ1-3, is DAGVTQSPTHLIKTRGQQVTLRCSPKSGHDTVSWYQQALGQGPQFIFQYYEEEERQRGNFPDRFSGHQFPNYSSELNVNALLLGDSALYLCASSLYSPKNLSGNTIYFGEGSWLTVV.

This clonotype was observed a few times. CDR3 nucleotides: TGTGCCAGCAACGAGTGGGGACCCGGAAACACCATATATTTT. It is translated as CASNEWGPGNTIYF. The chain recombines TRBV14 with TRBJ1-3, with a possible D match to TRBD1 (5 bases). Between the trimmed V and J ends, which lost 7 bases and 4 bases, there was a span of 14 bases. Looked up from germline, CDR1 is SGHDN and CDR2 is FVKESK. This CDR3 comprises 14 residues.

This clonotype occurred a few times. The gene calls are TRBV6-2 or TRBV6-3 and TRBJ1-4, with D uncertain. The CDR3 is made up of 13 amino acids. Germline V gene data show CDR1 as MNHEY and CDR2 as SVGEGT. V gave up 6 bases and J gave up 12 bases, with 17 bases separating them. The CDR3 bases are TGTGCCAGCAGCTCACGGGCTACGGGTGAACTGTTTTTT. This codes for CASSSRATGELFF.

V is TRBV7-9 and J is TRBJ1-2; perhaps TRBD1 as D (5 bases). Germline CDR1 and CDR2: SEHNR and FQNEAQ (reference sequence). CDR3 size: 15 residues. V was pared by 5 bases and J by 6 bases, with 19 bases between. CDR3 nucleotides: TGTGCCAGCAGCCCTACCCTCGGGGCGCATGATGGCTACACCTTC. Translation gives CASSPTLGAHDGYTF. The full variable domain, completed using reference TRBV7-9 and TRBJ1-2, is DTGVSQNPRHKITKRGQNVTFRCDPISEHNRLYWYRQTLGQGPEFLTYFQNEAQLEKSRLLSDRFSAERPKGSFSTLEIQRTEQGDSAMYLCASSPTLGAHDGYTFGSGTRLTVV.

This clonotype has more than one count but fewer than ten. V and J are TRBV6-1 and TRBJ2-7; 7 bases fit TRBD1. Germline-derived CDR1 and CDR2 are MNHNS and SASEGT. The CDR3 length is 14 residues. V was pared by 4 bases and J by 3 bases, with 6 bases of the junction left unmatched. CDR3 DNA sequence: TGTGCCAGCAGTGGGGGGACAGCGCGCTACGAGCAGTACTTC. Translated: CASSGGTARYEQYF.

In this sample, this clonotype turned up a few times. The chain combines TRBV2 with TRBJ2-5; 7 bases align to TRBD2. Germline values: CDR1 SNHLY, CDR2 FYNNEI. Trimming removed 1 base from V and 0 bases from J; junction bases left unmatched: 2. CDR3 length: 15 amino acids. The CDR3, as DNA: TGTGCCAGCAGTGAAGGGGGACTAAACCAAGAGACCCAGTACTTC. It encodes CASSEGGLNQETQYF.

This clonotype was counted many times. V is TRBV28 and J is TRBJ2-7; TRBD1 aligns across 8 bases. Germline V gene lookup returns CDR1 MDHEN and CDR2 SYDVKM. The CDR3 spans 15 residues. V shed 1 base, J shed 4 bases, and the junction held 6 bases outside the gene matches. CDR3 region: CASSLLTGEDYEQYF. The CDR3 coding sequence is TGTGCCAGCAGTTTATTGACAGGGGAGGATTACGAGCAGTACTTC.

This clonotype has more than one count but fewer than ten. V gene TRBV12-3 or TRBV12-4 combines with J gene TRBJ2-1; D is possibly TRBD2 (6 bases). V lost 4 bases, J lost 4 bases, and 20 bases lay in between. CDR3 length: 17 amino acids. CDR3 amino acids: CASSSPWVRGSYNEQFF. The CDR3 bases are TGTGCCAGCAGTTCCCCCTGGGTGCGGGGATCGTACAATGAGCAGTTCTTC.

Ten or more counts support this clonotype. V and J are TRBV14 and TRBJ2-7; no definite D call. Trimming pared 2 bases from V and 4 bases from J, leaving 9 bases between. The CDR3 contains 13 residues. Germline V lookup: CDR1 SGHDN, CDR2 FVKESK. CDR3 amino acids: CASSQTPLYEQYF. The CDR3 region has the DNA TGTGCCAGCAGCCAAACCCCCCTGTACGAGCAGTACTTC.

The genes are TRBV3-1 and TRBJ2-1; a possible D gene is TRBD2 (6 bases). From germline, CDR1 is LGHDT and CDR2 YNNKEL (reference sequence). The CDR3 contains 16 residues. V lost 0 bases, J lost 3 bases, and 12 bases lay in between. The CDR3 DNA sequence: TGTGCCAGCAGCCAAGAGGGTAGCGGTTACTACAATGAGCAGTTCTTC. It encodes CASSQEGSGYYNEQFF.

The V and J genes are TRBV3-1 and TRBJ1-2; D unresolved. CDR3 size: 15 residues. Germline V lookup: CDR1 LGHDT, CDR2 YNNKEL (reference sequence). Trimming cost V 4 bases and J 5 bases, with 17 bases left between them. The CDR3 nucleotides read TGTGCCAGCAGCCCATACACAAAGACTTTATATGGCTACACCTTC. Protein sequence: CASSPYTKTLYGYTF.

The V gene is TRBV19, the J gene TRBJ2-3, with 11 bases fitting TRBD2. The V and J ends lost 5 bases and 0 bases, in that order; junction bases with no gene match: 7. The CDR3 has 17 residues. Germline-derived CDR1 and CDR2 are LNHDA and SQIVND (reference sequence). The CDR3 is CASSPGVAGGSTDTQYF. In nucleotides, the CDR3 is TGTGCCAGTAGTCCGGGAGTAGCGGGAGGGAGCACAGATACGCAGTATTTT.

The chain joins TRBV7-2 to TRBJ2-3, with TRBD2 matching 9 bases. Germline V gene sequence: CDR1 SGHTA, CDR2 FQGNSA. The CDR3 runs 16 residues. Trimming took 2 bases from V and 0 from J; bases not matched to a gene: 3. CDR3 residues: CASSLLAGYSTDTQYF. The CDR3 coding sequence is TGTGCCAGCAGCTTACTAGCGGGGTATAGCACAGATACGCAGTATTTT.

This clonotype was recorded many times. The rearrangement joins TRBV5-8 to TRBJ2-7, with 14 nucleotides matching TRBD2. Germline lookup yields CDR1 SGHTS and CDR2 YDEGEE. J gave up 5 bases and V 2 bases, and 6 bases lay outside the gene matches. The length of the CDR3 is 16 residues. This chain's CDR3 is CASSFFGTSGSDEQYF. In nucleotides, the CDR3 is TGTGCCAGCAGCTTTTTCGGGACTAGCGGGAGTGACGAGCAGTACTTC.

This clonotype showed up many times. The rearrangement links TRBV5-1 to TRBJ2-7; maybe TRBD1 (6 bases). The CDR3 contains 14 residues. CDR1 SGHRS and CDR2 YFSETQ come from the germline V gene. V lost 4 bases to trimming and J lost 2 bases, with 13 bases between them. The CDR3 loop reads CASSPRTDPYEQYF. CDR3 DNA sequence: TGCGCCAGCAGCCCCCGGACAGACCCCTACGAGCAGTACTTC.